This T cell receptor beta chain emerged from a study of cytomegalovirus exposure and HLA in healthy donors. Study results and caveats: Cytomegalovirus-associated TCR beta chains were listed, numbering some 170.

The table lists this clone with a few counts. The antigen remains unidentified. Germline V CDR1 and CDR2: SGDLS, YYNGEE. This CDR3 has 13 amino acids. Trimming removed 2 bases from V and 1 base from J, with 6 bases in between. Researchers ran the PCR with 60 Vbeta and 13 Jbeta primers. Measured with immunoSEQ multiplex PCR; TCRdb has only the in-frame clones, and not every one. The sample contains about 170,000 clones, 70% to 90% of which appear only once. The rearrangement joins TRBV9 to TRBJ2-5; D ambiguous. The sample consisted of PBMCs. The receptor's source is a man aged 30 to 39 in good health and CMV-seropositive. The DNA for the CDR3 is TGTGCCAGCAGCGTGAGCTCCCAAGAGACCCAGTACTTC. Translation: CASSVSSQETQYF.